This TCR beta chain was obtained from a study of blood T cell repertoires in COVID-19. V dropped 1 base and J dropped 6; count of bases not matched to a gene: 9. CDR1 and CDR2 from the germline V gene are MNHEY and SMNVEV (reference sequence). This CDR3 has 15 amino acids. Generated by immunoSEQ multiplex PCR, the TCRdb table keeps only in-frame clones and is missing some. The sample yields 25,000 to 35,000 clones, more than 70% seen once. The chain has TRBV27 and TRBJ2-7, with TRBD2 matching 7 bases. The sequenced sample consisted of peripheral blood. This receptor was identified in a human donor in a cohort sampled during active COVID-19. This CDR3 is CASSLLGGRAVEQYF. For the CDR3, the DNA is TGTGCCAGCAGTTTATTGGGTGGGAGGGCGGTCGAGCAGTACTTC.